This passage covers 31 T cell receptor beta chains from one sample sequenced in a study of shared clonotypes between healthy human individuals. Assay: immunoSEQ multiplex PCR; the TCRdb copy retains only in-frame clones and omits some. The profile shows about a million clones, 77% of them singletons. Material for sequencing was memory CD4+ T cells from PBMCs. Described subset: CD45RA-negative fraction. The source of these receptors is a man aged 18-30 years in good health. Some clones in this sample may be carry-over from other donors' samples.

This chain links TRBV7-3 with TRBJ2-7, with D maybe TRBD2 (7 bases). Germline loops: CDR1 SGHTA, CDR2 FQGTGA. The CDR3 has 13 amino acids. V lost 3 bases, J lost 5 bases, and 11 bases lay in between. CDR3 amino acids: CASSFTGTNEQYF. As DNA, the CDR3 is TGTGCCAGCAGCTTCACAGGGACTAACGAGCAGTACTTC.

This clone was observed a few times. The rearrangement uses TRBV6-1 and TRBJ1-5, with TRBD1 as a possible D gene (5 bases). Germline V lookup: CDR1 MNHNS, CDR2 SASEGT. Between the trimmed V and J ends, which lost 4 bases and 2 bases, there was a span of 15 bases. The CDR3 sequence is 16 residues long. This chain's CDR3 is CASSVPTVTGNQPQHF. CDR3 bases: TGTGCCAGCAGTGTACCGACAGTAACCGGCAATCAGCCCCAGCATTTT.

The CDR3, as DNA: TGCGCCAGCAGCTTTACAAACCCGGGACTCGCAAATGAGCAGTTCTTC. Translated: CASSFTNPGLANEQFF. The gene calls are TRBV5-1 and TRBJ2-1; TRBD2 might be the D (6 bases). Trimming removed 2 bases from V and 7 bases from J, with 19 bases in between. CDR1 and CDR2 from the germline V gene are SGHRS and YFSETQ. This CDR3 contains 16 residues. The complete variable domain, with remaining parts taken from reference TRBV5-1 and TRBJ2-1, reads KAGVTQTPRYLIKTRGQQVTLSCSPISGHRSVSWYQQTPGQGLQFLFEYFSETQRNKGNFPGRFSGRQFSNSRSEMNVSTLELGDSALYLCASSFTNPGLANEQFFGPGTRLTVL.

This chain joins TRBV14 and TRBJ1-1; maybe TRBD1 (6 bases). CDR1 SGHDN and CDR2 FVKESK come from the germline V gene. CDR3 size: 12 residues. Trimming left V 5 bases short and J 3 bases short, with 7 bases between. CDR3: CASSYRDTEAFF. The CDR3 DNA sequence: TGTGCCAGCAGCTACAGGGACACTGAAGCTTTCTTT.

The chain has TRBV28 and TRBJ2-2; TRBD2 aligns across 8 bases. Losses at the gene ends were 3 bases for V and 6 bases for J; bases not matched to a gene: 9. Per the germline V gene, CDR1 is MDHEN and CDR2 is SYDVKM. CDR3 length equals 16 residues. The CDR3 spells CASSLFGTRVPGELFF. CDR3 nucleotide sequence: TGTGCCAGCAGTTTGTTTGGGACTAGAGTCCCCGGGGAGCTGTTTTTT.

The chain recombines TRBV9 with TRBJ1-3; tentatively, D is TRBD1 (5 bases). Germline V gene lookup returns CDR1 SGDLS and CDR2 YYNGEE. The CDR3 totals 14 residues. V was shortened by 4 bases and J by 3 bases, with 11 bases between the two germline ends. The CDR3 here is CASSIGTGGNTIYF. The CDR3 DNA reads as TGTGCCAGCAGCATCGGAACAGGTGGAAACACCATATATTTT.

The chain joins TRBV9 to TRBJ2-5, with TRBD1 matching over 7 bases. The germline gives CDR1 SGDLS, CDR2 YYNGEE. After removal of 2 bases from V and 7 bases from J, the junction contained 11 bases not matched to a gene. The CDR3 covers 15 residues. DNA of the CDR3: TGTGCCAGCAGCGTTGTCGGACAGGCGGTCGGGACCCAGTACTTC. Its translation: CASSVVGQAVGTQYF. The whole variable domain, remainder taken from reference TRBV9 and TRBJ2-5, is DSGVTQTPKHLITATGQRVTLRCSPRSGDLSVYWYQQSLDQGLQFLIQYYNGEERAKGNILERFSAQQFPDLHSELNLSSLELGDSALYFCASSVVGQAVGTQYFGPGTRLLVL.

This clone appeared a few times. This chain links TRBV2 with TRBJ2-7; possibly TRBD1 for D (6 bases). Per the germline V gene, CDR1 is SNHLY and CDR2 is FYNNEI. CDR3 size: 11 residues. The V and J ends lost 5 bases and 7 bases respectively, with 9 bases between them. Here the CDR3 reads CASSFQGEQYF. The CDR3 DNA is TGTGCCAGCAGTTTCCAGGGGGAGCAGTACTTC.

This clone was recorded only once. V is TRBV28 and J is TRBJ1-2, with D tentatively TRBD1 (6 bases). Trimming cost V 8 bases and J 2 bases, with 15 bases left between them. The germline V gene has CDR1 MDHEN and CDR2 SYDVKM. This CDR3 spans 14 amino acids. The CDR3 DNA sequence: TGTGCCAGCGTGTCCGGGGGCGCGAACTATGGCTACACCTTC. Its translation: CASVSGGANYGYTF.

CDR3: CASIRSASEKLFF. In DNA form, the CDR3 reads TGTGCCAGCATTCGATCGGCCTCTGAAAAACTGTTTTTT. The chain is built from TRBV7-9 and TRBJ1-4; D call uncertain. Deletions cut 7 bases from V and 7 bases from J, with 13 bases between. The CDR3 is 13 residues long. Germline CDR1 is SEHNR and CDR2 is FQNEAQ (reference sequence).

Note on this clone: Other DNA sequences of this sample code for an identical CDR3. The chain joins TRBV5-1 to TRBJ2-1, with D perhaps matching TRBD1 or TRBD2 (6 bases each). The CDR3 contains 13 residues. The V gene lost 2 bases and the J gene lost 7 bases, with 10 bases spanning the gap. Per germline, CDR1 SGHRS and CDR2 YFSETQ. CDR3 nucleotide sequence: TGCGCCAGCAGCTTAGTAGGGGGGAATGAGCAGTTCTTC. Its translation is CASSLVGGNEQFF.

This clone was detected only a few times. The chain joins TRBV2 to TRBJ2-5, with 9 bases fitting TRBD1. The J call may be faulty, since TRBJ2-7 better matches the DNA end. CDR1 is SNHLY, CDR2 FYNNEI, per germline. CDR3 length equals 14 residues. The CDR3 is CASSGQGGSYEQYF. Here the CDR3 DNA reads TGTGCCAGCAGTGGACAGGGGGGCTCCTACGAGCAGTACTTC.

V gene TRBV5-1 combines with J gene TRBJ1-2, with D uncertain. V lost 5 bases and J 2 bases, leaving 10 bases between the germline ends. Looked up from germline, CDR1 is SGHRS and CDR2 is YFSETQ. This CDR3 is 13 amino acids long. CDR3: CASRGSTNYGYTF. CDR3 DNA: TGCGCCAGCAGAGGGTCGACAAACTATGGCTACACCTTC. The complete variable domain, with remaining parts taken from reference TRBV5-1 and TRBJ1-2, reads KAGVTQTPRYLIKTRGQQVTLSCSPISGHRSVSWYQQTPGQGLQFLFEYFSETQRNKGNFPGRFSGRQFSNSRSEMNVSTLELGDSALYLCASRGSTNYGYTFGSGTRLTVV.

The J gene is TRBJ2-7, the V gene TRBV7-3; 8 bases map to TRBD2. The junction had 7 bases not matched to a gene; V was cut back by 4 bases and J by 2 bases. This CDR3 comprises 15 residues. Germline CDR1 and CDR2: SGHTA and FQGTGA. CDR3 loop: CASSSFPGLAYEQYF. CDR3 DNA: TGTGCCAGCAGCTCATTCCCGGGACTAGCCTACGAGCAGTACTTC.

This clone has a handful of counts. DNA of the CDR3: TGTGCCAGCAGCCCGCGGGGGCTAGCGGGGGCCCTACCAGATACGCAGTATTTT. Encoded protein: CASSPRGLAGALPDTQYF. The chain joins TRBV7-6 to TRBJ2-3; TRBD2 matches 10 bases. This CDR3 is built from 18 residues. From germline, CDR1 is SGHVS and CDR2 FNYEAQ. V gave up 5 bases and J gave up 4 bases; unmatched junction bases: 15.

The rearrangement links TRBV5-1 to TRBJ2-1; 7 nucleotides agree with TRBD2. V trimming: 4 bases; J trimming: 2 bases; junction bases outside the gene matches: 6. The germline CDR1 and CDR2 sequences are SGHRS and YFSETQ. The CDR3 is 15 residues long. The CDR3 loop is CASSVTSDTYNEQFF. The CDR3 DNA sequence: TGCGCCAGCAGCGTAACTAGCGATACCTACAATGAGCAGTTCTTC.

There are a few counts of this clone. This sequence joins TRBV30 and TRBJ1-2, with 8 positions matching TRBD1. Germline CDR1 is GTSNPN and CDR2 is SVGIG (reference sequence). The CDR3 runs 13 residues. The trim removed 0 bases at V and 5 bases at J, leaving 2 bases unmatched. In DNA form, the CDR3 reads TGTGCCTGGAGTGTAAACAGGGGGTATGGCTACACCTTC. The encoded protein is CAWSVNRGYGYTF.

For this clone: At the DNA level, this CDR3 is encoded by other sequences in the same sample as well. The V call is TRBV28, the J call TRBJ2-2; TRBD1 might be the D (5 bases). This CDR3 is built from 16 residues. Germline V gene lookup returns CDR1 MDHEN and CDR2 SYDVKM. The V end was cut by 0 bases, the J end by 0 bases, with 8 bases between. The CDR3 DNA sequence: TGTGCCAGCAGTTTATGGACAGTGACGAACACCGGGGAGCTGTTTTTT. It translates to CASSLWTVTNTGELFF. The complete variable domain, with remaining parts taken from reference TRBV28 and TRBJ2-2, reads DVKVTQSSRYLVKRTGEKVFLECVQDMDHENMFWYRQDPGLGLRLIYFSYDVKMKEKGDIPEGYSVSREKKERFSLILESASTNQTSMYLCASSLWTVTNTGELFFGEGSRLTVL.

The table lists this clone with a few counts. The V gene is TRBV28, the J gene TRBJ2-7; D remains unclear. The CDR3 is 14 amino acids. Germline CDR1 MDHEN, CDR2 SYDVKM. The germline V and J ends were trimmed by 4 bases and 4 bases, with 14 bases remaining between them. The chain's CDR3 is CASSSMRGLYEQYF. CDR3 bases: TGTGCCAGCAGTTCGATGAGAGGTCTTTACGAGCAGTACTTC. The whole variable domain, filled in from reference TRBV28 and TRBJ2-7, reads DVKVTQSSRYLVKRTGEKVFLECVQDMDHENMFWYRQDPGLGLRLIYFSYDVKMKEKGDIPEGYSVSREKKERFSLILESASTNQTSMYLCASSSMRGLYEQYFGPGTRLTVT.

This chain links TRBV7-2 with TRBJ2-1; D not certain. V shed 5 bases and J shed 0 bases, with 11 bases lying between them. CDR1 and CDR2 from the germline V gene are SGHTA and FQGNSA. The CDR3 has 15 residues. The CDR3 sequence is CASSQGMSSYNEQFF. Here the CDR3 DNA reads TGTGCCAGCAGCCAAGGCATGAGCTCCTACAATGAGCAGTTCTTC. Based on the CDR3 plus reference TRBV7-2 and TRBJ2-1, the full variable domain is GAGVSQSPSNKVTEKGKDVELRCDPISGHTALYWYRQSLGQGLEFLIYFQGNSAPDKSGLPSDRFSAERTGGSVSTLTIQRTQQEDSAVYLCASSQGMSSYNEQFFGPGTRLTVL.

The chain links TRBV19 to TRBJ1-2; D is unclear. Trimming left V 10 bases short and J 2 bases short, with 17 bases between. CDR1 is LNHDA and CDR2 is SQIVND in the germline V gene (reference sequence). CDR3 length equals 14 residues. The CDR3 region is CATRLGEGNYGYTF. Written as DNA, the CDR3 is TGTGCCACGAGACTCGGGGAGGGAAACTATGGCTACACCTTC.

The V call is TRBV28, the J call TRBJ1-4, with D possibly matching TRBD1 (6 bases). Trimming took off 7 bases at V and 5 bases at J, with 17 bases between the two ends. Germline CDR1 MDHEN, CDR2 SYDVKM. The CDR3 has 15 residues. CDR3 nucleotides: TGTGCCAGCACCTTAGGAAGGGGGTGGAATGAAAAACTGTTTTTT. Translation gives CASTLGRGWNEKLFF.

V gene TRBV7-9 combines with J gene TRBJ1-2; unclear D gene. Deletions cut 5 bases from V and 8 bases from J, with 9 bases between. The CDR3 consists of 11 residues. Germline CDR1 is SEHNR and CDR2 is FQNEAQ (reference sequence). DNA of the CDR3: TGTGCCAGCAGCCGAGGGTACGGCTACACCTTC. Translation gives CASSRGYGYTF.

This clone was counted only a few times. The chain employs TRBV28 and TRBJ2-7, with TRBD2 matching over 7 bases. Germline loops: CDR1 MDHEN, CDR2 SYDVKM. V trimming: 3 bases; J trimming: 3 bases; junction bases outside the gene matches: 2. CDR3 length: 13 residues. CDR3 in amino acids: CASSFGGGYEQYF. The DNA for the CDR3 is TGTGCCAGCAGTTTTGGCGGGGGCTACGAGCAGTACTTC.

This clone was seen at least ten times. The chain has TRBV7-9 and TRBJ2-1; 9 bases are shared with TRBD2. The CDR3 spans 19 residues. V gave up 3 bases and J gave up 8 bases; unmatched junction bases: 20. Germline lookup yields CDR1 SEHNR and CDR2 FQNEAQ (reference sequence). CDR3 in amino acids: CASSLSALTSGAGWYEQFF. The CDR3 DNA follows: TGTGCCAGCAGCTTGAGCGCCCTGACTAGCGGTGCCGGGTGGTATGAGCAGTTCTTC.

This chain uses TRBV5-4 with TRBJ2-7; TRBD1 aligns across 8 bases. The V segment lost 5 bases and the J segment 6 bases; nucleotides outside the gene matches: 13. CDR1 is SGHNT and CDR2 is YYREEE in the germline V gene (reference sequence). The CDR3 covers 15 residues. CDR3 sequence: CASRTAGTGGTEQYF. The CDR3 nucleotides read TGTGCCAGCAGGACCGCCGGGACAGGTGGGACCGAGCAGTACTTC.

The CDR3 region has the DNA TGTGCCAGCAGCTTAGTAGGACAGAACTATGGCTACACCTTC. Its translation: CASSLVGQNYGYTF. The chain carries TRBV7-2 and TRBJ1-2, with D possibly matching TRBD1 (6 bases). Trimming cost V 1 base and J 2 bases, with 8 bases left between them. CDR1 and CDR2 (germline): SGHTA, FQGNSA. The CDR3 is 14 residues long.

The CDR3 nucleotides are TGTGCCAGCTCACGGGCACAAAGGGAGCCCCAGCATTTT. It specifies CASSRAQREPQHF. The V gene is TRBV18, the J gene TRBJ1-5; D is uncertain. Germline V gene data show CDR1 as KGHSH and CDR2 as LQKENI. The CDR3 runs to 13 residues. V was cut by 4 bases and J by 8 bases, with 12 bases left in between.

The chain couples TRBV18 to TRBJ1-1, with 10 bases aligning to TRBD1. This CDR3 contains 16 residues. V lost 4 bases and J lost 1; bases outside the gene matches: 6. Germline values: CDR1 KGHSH, CDR2 LQKENI. The CDR3 sequence: CASSLGQGSSNTEAFF. CDR3 DNA: TGTGCCAGCTCACTGGGACAGGGGTCTTCGAACACTGAAGCTTTCTTT.

This rearrangement joins TRBV30 to TRBJ1-4, with a tentative D call TRBD1 (6 bases). V lost 3 bases and J lost 8, with 19 bases in between. The germline V gene encodes CDR1 GTSNPN and CDR2 SVGIG (reference sequence). The CDR3 covers 15 residues. The CDR3 DNA sequence: TGTGCCTGGAGAGTTACGGGACACCCGGCGGAAAAACTGTTTTTT. Protein: CAWRVTGHPAEKLFF.

In DNA form, the CDR3 reads TGTGCCAGCAGTAAGGGGGAGACCCAGTACTTC. Its protein product is CASSKGETQYF. V is TRBV27 and J is TRBJ2-5, with D possibly TRBD1 on 5 matching bases. Per the germline V gene, CDR1 is MNHEY and CDR2 is SMNVEV (reference sequence). The CDR3 runs to 11 residues. With 5 bases removed from V and 5 bases from J, the gap between germline ends came to 6 bases.